Presented here are 27 T cell receptor beta chains from one specimen sequenced in a study of cytomegalovirus exposure and HLA in healthy donors. The PCR made use of 60 Vbeta and 13 Jbeta primers. Libraries were prepared by immunoSEQ multiplex PCR; TCRdb keeps only in-frame clonotypes and omits some of them. The data contain 130,000 to 150,000 clones, roughly three quarters of them seen just once; the ten biggest clones take up more than 4.5%. The sample comprised PBMCs. These receptor sequences come from a woman aged 50 to 60 in good health and CMV-seronegative.

The rearrangement uses TRBV6-5 and TRBJ1-2, with 7 bases that match TRBD1. The V and J ends lost 0 bases and 3 bases, in that order; junction bases with no gene match: 4. Per the germline V gene, CDR1 is MNHEY and CDR2 is SVGAGI. This CDR3 is built from 15 residues. Here the CDR3 reads CASSYSGQGDYGYTF. The CDR3 DNA reads as TGTGCCAGCAGTTACTCGGGGCAGGGGGACTATGGCTACACCTTC.

This chain joins TRBV30 and TRBJ2-5, with 8 bases aligning to TRBD2. The CDR3 consists of 13 residues. V lost 2 bases to trimming and J lost 11 bases; unmatched junction nucleotides: 10. The V gene's germline CDR1 is GTSNPN and CDR2 SVGIG (reference sequence). The CDR3 region has the DNA TGTGCCTGGAGTCCCGAGCGGGGGCAAGAGCAGTACTTC. The encoded protein is CAWSPERGQEQYF.

This clone came up a few times. The rearrangement uses TRBV29-1 and TRBJ2-2; 9 bases line up with TRBD2. The length of the CDR3 is 16 residues. Trimming removed 0 bases from V and 0 bases from J; junction bases left unmatched: 2. CDR1 SQVTM and CDR2 ANQGSEA come from the germline V gene. CDR3 coding DNA: TGCAGCGTTGAAGATCTAGCGGGGCCGAACACCGGGGAGCTGTTTTTT. Translation gives CSVEDLAGPNTGELFF.

The rearrangement links TRBV5-1 to TRBJ2-1; 8 bases match TRBD2. The junction had 6 bases not matched to a gene; V was cut back by 2 bases and J by 5 bases. Per germline, CDR1 SGHRS and CDR2 YFSETQ. CDR3 length: 15 residues. This CDR3 is CASSFRVAGNNEQFF. In DNA, the CDR3 is TGCGCCAGCAGCTTTAGGGTAGCGGGGAACAATGAGCAGTTCTTC.

This clone was picked up a small number of times. The chain is built from TRBV11-3 and TRBJ2-1; 11 nucleotides line up with TRBD2. The germline V gene has CDR1 SGHNT and CDR2 YENEEA. V was clipped by 0 bases and J by 4 bases; unmatched bases: 2. This CDR3 region has 16 residues. CDR3 bases: TGTGCCAGCAGCTTAGACGCTAGCGGGGGGTACAATGAGCAGTTCTTC. This codes for CASSLDASGGYNEQFF.

V usage is TRBV11-2 and J usage is TRBJ2-5, with D perhaps matching TRBD2 (6 bases). The CDR3 covers 16 residues. Germline lookup yields CDR1 SGHAT and CDR2 FQNNGV. V lost 2 bases and J lost 4, with 17 bases in between. The CDR3 region is CASSLPRAGLLETQYF. CDR3 nucleotides: TGTGCCAGCAGCTTACCGCGTGCGGGGTTGCTAGAGACCCAGTACTTC.

The chain joins TRBV19 to TRBJ1-5, with TRBD1 matching over 10 bases. From germline, CDR1 is LNHDA and CDR2 SQIVND (reference sequence). Losses at the gene ends were 5 bases for V and 4 bases for J; bases not matched to a gene: 5. CDR3 length: 15 amino acids. CDR3 nucleotide sequence: TGTGCCAGTAGTGACAGGGGGCACGGGAATCAGCCCCAGCATTTT. Protein product: CASSDRGHGNQPQHF.

This clone was detected a few times. Other DNA sequences in the same sample also yield this CDR3. J is TRBJ2-1 and V is TRBV11-2, with D tentatively TRBD2 (6 bases). CDR3 length equals 13 residues. Trimming removed 0 bases from V and 7 bases from J, with 7 bases in between. Germline V gene lookup returns CDR1 SGHAT and CDR2 FQNNGV. CDR3 residues: CASSLDRGNEQFF. The CDR3 coding sequence is TGTGCCAGCAGCTTAGATCGGGGGAATGAGCAGTTCTTC. The full variable domain, in which reference TRBV11-2 and TRBJ2-1 provide the parts outside the CDR3, is EAGVAQSPRYKIIEKRQSVAFWCNPISGHATLYWYQQILGQGPKLLIQFQNNGVVDDSQLPKDRFSAERLKGVDSTLKIQPAKLEDSAVYLCASSLDRGNEQFFGPGTRLTVL.

This clone was seen ten or more times. The chain links TRBV5-6 to TRBJ1-6, with D uncertain. The length of the CDR3 is 13 residues. V was pared by 0 bases and J by 8 bases, with 6 bases between. The germline gives CDR1 SGHDT, CDR2 YYEEEE. CDR3 DNA: TGTGCCAGCAGCTTGGCGGTAGATTCACCCCTCCACTTT. The encoded protein is CASSLAVDSPLHF.

The chain joins TRBV7-2 to TRBJ1-1; no clear D gene. Germline assignment: CDR1 SGHTA and CDR2 FQGNSA. Trimming pared 4 bases from V and 7 bases from J, leaving 10 bases between. This CDR3 contains 12 residues. The DNA for the CDR3 is TGTGCCAGCAGCTCACCAGGTTTTGAAGCTTTCTTT. Translated, it gives CASSSPGFEAFF.

This clone was detected only a few times. The CDR3 here is CATTPSESPLHF. The CDR3, as DNA: TGTGCCACCACCCCCTCGGAGTCACCCCTCCACTTT. The J gene is TRBJ1-6, the V gene TRBV6-5; D remains ambiguous. Trimming shortened V by 10 bases and J by 10 bases, and 14 bases separated the two germline ends. In germline, CDR1 is MNHEY, CDR2 SVGAGI. The CDR3 covers 12 residues.

The V and J genes are TRBV4-1 and TRBJ2-5, with a tentative D call TRBD2 (6 bases). The V end was cut by 4 bases, the J end by 0 bases, with 15 bases between. This CDR3 has 16 residues. CDR1 is MGHRA, CDR2 YSYEKL, per germline. In nucleotides, the CDR3 is TGCGCCAGCAGCCGCTTGGGACTCATGTACCAAGAGACCCAGTACTTC. Its protein is CASSRLGLMYQETQYF.

The CDR3 nucleotides are TGTGCCAGCAGCTTCCGGACAGGGGATAATTCACCCCTCCACTTT. Amino acid sequence: CASSFRTGDNSPLHF. The chain is built from TRBV7-9 and TRBJ1-6, with 9 bases identical to TRBD1. Germline V CDR1 and CDR2: SEHNR, FQNEAQ (reference sequence). The V segment lost 3 bases and the J segment 5 bases; nucleotides outside the gene matches: 2. The CDR3 has 15 residues. Filled out from reference TRBV7-9 and TRBJ1-6, the complete variable domain reads DTGVSQNPRHKITKRGQNVTFRCDPISEHNRLYWYRQTLGQGPEFLTYFQNEAQLEKSRLLSDRFSAERPKGSFSTLEIQRTEQGDSAMYLCASSFRTGDNSPLHFGNGTRLTVT.

The chain joins TRBV11-2 to TRBJ1-2, with no clear D. In germline, CDR1 is SGHAT, CDR2 FQNNGV. The CDR3 is 14 residues long. V lost 5 bases and J 8 bases, leaving 18 bases between the germline ends. The CDR3 is CASSKNRRGAGYTF. The CDR3 nucleotides are TGTGCCAGCAGCAAAAATAGACGGGGTGCCGGCTACACCTTC.

The chain couples TRBV7-9 to TRBJ1-5; D not resolved. Germline V CDR1 and CDR2: SEHNR, FQNEAQ (reference sequence). The CDR3 covers 14 residues. V shed 1 base and J shed 7 bases, with 11 bases lying between them. This CDR3 reads CASSLGQARQPQHF. The CDR3 nucleotides read TGTGCCAGCAGCTTAGGGCAGGCCAGACAGCCCCAGCATTTT.

The chain recombines TRBV19 with TRBJ1-5; D remains unclear. CDR3 length: 14 amino acids. Per the germline V gene, CDR1 is LNHDA and CDR2 is SQIVND (reference sequence). The ends were cut back, 3 bases at V and 7 bases at J, with 13 bases in the middle. DNA of the CDR3: TGTGCCAGTAGTATCGGGGAAACCAGCCAGCCCCAGCATTTT. Its translation: CASSIGETSQPQHF.

The chain links TRBV25-1 to TRBJ2-3; D unresolved. This CDR3 has 14 residues. Trimming stripped 3 bases from V and 2 bases from J, with 9 bases between. CDR1 MGHDK and CDR2 SYGVNS come from the germline V gene. The chain's CDR3 is CASSDSLPTDTQYF. The CDR3 DNA sequence: TGTGCCAGCAGTGACAGTCTTCCCACAGATACGCAGTATTTT.

This sequence joins TRBV29-1 and TRBJ1-4; TRBD1 agrees at 8 bases. The length of the CDR3 is 14 residues. Germline V gene lookup returns CDR1 SQVTM and CDR2 ANQGSEA. V lost 4 bases, J lost 9 bases, and 10 bases stayed unmatched. The CDR3 DNA reads as TGCAGCGTTGCCAGGACAGGGACGTCCCAAAAACTGTTTTTT. Its translation is CSVARTGTSQKLFF.

This rearrangement joins TRBV10-1 to TRBJ2-1; weak D call: TRBD2 (7 bases). CDR3 length: 15 residues. Deletions cut 0 bases from V and 10 bases from J, with 16 bases between. Germline loops: CDR1 WNHNN, CDR2 SYGVQD (reference sequence). CDR3 residues: CASSESGGGAREQFF. The DNA for the CDR3 is TGCGCCAGCAGTGAGTCAGGAGGGGGGGCCCGGGAGCAGTTCTTC.

The chain recombines TRBV4-3 with TRBJ1-2; 10 bases are shared with TRBD1. The V gene end was trimmed by 0 bases and the J gene end by 8 bases; junction bases not matched to a gene: 3. From germline, CDR1 is LGHNA and CDR2 YSLEER. The CDR3 totals 14 residues. In DNA, the CDR3 is TGCGCCAGCAGCCAAGATCGGACAGGGGGAGGCTACACCTTC. Translated: CASSQDRTGGGYTF.

The gene calls are TRBV29-1 and TRBJ2-3; the match to TRBD2 covers 11 bases. V lost 8 bases, J lost 1 base, and 8 bases stayed unmatched. CDR1 is SQVTM, CDR2 ANQGSEA, per germline. This CDR3 is built from 15 residues. DNA for the CDR3: TGCAGCACCAATCTAGCGGGGGGCCGCACAGATACGCAGTATTTT. Translation: CSTNLAGGRTDTQYF.

The chain recombines TRBV20-1 with TRBJ1-1; 8 nucleotides align to TRBD1. CDR3 length equals 11 residues. Germline trimming cut 5 bases from V and 10 bases from J; bases unmatched to any gene: 6. CDR1 is DFQATT, CDR2 SNEGSKA, per germline (reference sequence). CDR3 coding DNA: TGCAGTGCTTTCGACAGGGGAGTAGCTTTCTTT. Translated, it gives CSAFDRGVAFF.

The V gene is TRBV7-8, the J gene TRBJ1-1; D is uncertain. The CDR3 spans 14 residues. The ends were cut back, 5 bases at V and 6 bases at J, with 16 bases in the middle. CDR1 and CDR2 (germline): SGHVS, FQNEAQ. The CDR3 region is CASSPGRGVSEAFF. CDR3 bases: TGTGCCAGCAGCCCTGGGCGGGGAGTGTCTGAAGCTTTCTTT.

This sequence joins TRBV5-1 and TRBJ2-7, with D tentatively TRBD1 (6 bases). Germline V CDR1 and CDR2: SGHRS, YFSETQ. The germline V and J ends were trimmed by 4 bases and 1 base, with 9 bases remaining between them. The CDR3 consists of 13 residues. The CDR3, as DNA: TGCGCCAGCAGCGGGGACATATCCTACGAGCAGTACTTC. Protein: CASSGDISYEQYF. Together with reference TRBV5-1 and TRBJ2-7, the CDR3 gives the full variable domain: KAGVTQTPRYLIKTRGQQVTLSCSPISGHRSVSWYQQTPGQGLQFLFEYFSETQRNKGNFPGRFSGRQFSNSRSEMNVSTLELGDSALYLCASSGDISYEQYFGPGTRLTVT.

The V call is TRBV28, the J call TRBJ1-1, with 8 bases aligning to TRBD1. CDR3 size: 17 residues. Germline lookup yields CDR1 MDHEN and CDR2 SYDVKM. After removal of 6 bases from V and 1 base from J, the junction contained 13 bases not matched to a gene. CDR3 bases: TGTGCCAGCAGATCCCCGACAGGGGAGTGGGCGAACACTGAAGCTTTCTTT. It translates to CASRSPTGEWANTEAFF. The full variable domain, in which reference TRBV28 and TRBJ1-1 provide the parts outside the CDR3, is DVKVTQSSRYLVKRTGEKVFLECVQDMDHENMFWYRQDPGLGLRLIYFSYDVKMKEKGDIPEGYSVSREKKERFSLILESASTNQTSMYLCASRSPTGEWANTEAFFGQGTRLTVV.

The chain recombines TRBV18 with TRBJ1-4; D not resolved. The CDR3 extends over 16 amino acids. Trimming shortened V by 3 bases and J by 10 bases, and 21 bases separated the two germline ends. Germline CDR1 is KGHSH and CDR2 is LQKENI. CDR3 amino acids: CASSPSLREWSGKLFF. CDR3 in DNA: TGTGCCAGCTCACCTTCATTACGGGAATGGTCGGGAAAACTGTTTTTT.

This CDR3 is CAISEPGQRGAFF. The CDR3 nucleotides are TGTGCCATCAGTGAGCCCGGACAGAGAGGAGCTTTCTTT. This sequence joins TRBV10-3 and TRBJ1-1; weak D call: TRBD1 (6 bases). CDR1 ENHRY and CDR2 SYGVKD come from the germline V gene. Trimming left V 2 bases short and J 10 bases short, with 14 bases between. The CDR3 spans 13 residues.